This T cell receptor (beta chain) appears in the sequencing data of a study of T cell repertoires in cytomegalovirus infection. Whole-study results and caveats: Based on cumulative public TCR beta family frequency, carriers of CMV plus the relevant HLA were identified.

V was pared by 3 bases and J by 5 bases, with 7 bases of the junction left unmatched. Germline lookup yields CDR1 DFQATT and CDR2 SNEGSKA (reference sequence). This CDR3 is 14 amino acids long. TCRdb passed the reads through MiXCR, listing each CDR3 protein once. The sample consists of around 770,000 distinct CDR3 sequences, 25% to 35% of them appearing once. In regard to this clonotype: Its antigen is not known. A much larger clone is a single base away; this may be a read error.

Specimen: cultured CD8+ T cells from PBMCs, collected from culture after CMV antigen stimulation. The V and J genes are TRBV20-1 and TRBJ1-2; 9 positions match TRBD1. This TCR was recovered from a human donor in good health (CMV status not recorded). Some clones in this sample may be carry-over from other donors' samples. For the CDR3, the DNA is TGCAGTGCTAGTGAAACAGGGGGCTGGTATGGCTACACCTTC. It is translated as CSASETGGWYGYTF.